This T cell receptor beta chain was retrieved from a study of T cells in Graves' hyperthyroidism and ophthalmopathy (dated by TCRdb to between 2017 and 2020). As for the study more broadly: Peripheral blood samples were taken at initial diagnosis, before any treatment was given. A discovery cohort of about a hundred patients, 43 with Graves' ophthalmopathy and under 60 with stable Graves' hyperthyroidism, was used to find distinguishing TCR V-J signatures. Whether ophthalmopathy could be predicted prospectively was tested in an independent validation cohort made up of roughly 20 hyperthyroidism patients plus 17 patients who later progressed to ophthalmopathy. The 100 or so discovery patients were divided at random into training and test sets in a 7:3 ratio. In addition, the study compared T-cell repertoires in thyroid tissue and in blood from a handful of Graves' hyperthyroidism patients. Following sampling, methimazole starting at 30 mg daily was given to hyperthyroidism patients, and high-dose intravenous methylprednisolone was given to ophthalmopathy patients. The paper describes TCR Vbeta CDR3 sequencing of around 130 peripheral blood samples, made up of 43 ophthalmopathy patients, 70 to 80 hyperthyroidism patients and 17 progressor patients. Broader findings and caveats from the paper: Ophthalmopathy was separated from stable hyperthyroidism by a 13 V-J signature model, with over 85% sensitivity and about 81% specificity obtained in cross-validation and 80%/75% obtained in testing. In validation, progression to ophthalmopathy was predicted by the model with 70.59% sensitivity and 72.22% specificity, a median of roughly 6 months before onset. Most expanded thyroid clonotypes (frequency above 0.001) were also detected in blood, a finding suggesting that blood repertoires may reflect thyroid immune responses. No statistical method was used to set the sample size in advance, and investigators knew the group allocation.

Points on this clonotype: The antigen it recognizes is unknown. Qualities for individual bases were not recorded, and no much larger clone is one base off.

Trimming takes 4 bases from V and 4 bases from J, and the germline ends sit 17 bases apart. The germline V gene encodes CDR1 MNHNS and CDR2 SASEGT. The CDR3 runs 15 residues from the cysteine to the phenylalanine. Only CDR3 DNA remains: 45 bases, in frame from the first base. In the ophthalmopathy patients, disease was moderately to severely active, with a Clinical Activity Score of 3 or more, a NOSPECS grade of 4 or more, and a duration of less than 3 months. Patients with uncontrolled infections, other autoimmune diseases, pregnancy or lactation were excluded. Diagnoses were established on the basis of clinical symptoms, serum thyroxine and TRAb, thyroid ultrasound, and orbital computed tomography. Ficoll-Paque density gradient centrifugation was used to isolate PBMCs from 9.5 to 10 ml of fresh peripheral blood. Trizol reagent was used to extract total RNA, and RNA quality was then checked on an Agilent 2100 Bioanalyzer.

TCR beta CDR3 regions were amplified from RNA transcripts. A first-round RT-PCR of the TCR CDR3 used the HTBI primer set with the Qiagen OneStep RT-PCR kit. Libraries were constructed in a second round of multiplex PCR, after which size selection and purification were performed. Sequencing of the libraries was done on an Illumina HiSeq2000 using paired-end 100 bp reads. Concerning the study's data processing: SOAPnuke was used to process the raw data, with reads discarded if the reads contained adapters or uncalled bases, had a mean Phred below 15, or lacked an exact constant-primer or identifier match. COPE v1.2.5 was used to merge the high-quality paired reads, and each unique nucleotide sequence was defined as a clonotype. MiTCR v1.1 was used to align the clonotypes against IMGT TRBV, TRBD and TRBJ reference segments. Analysis was restricted to V-J combinations with a frequency above 0.0001, which covered roughly 99% of repertoires. The TCS score was defined as the ratio of F50 (clonal expansion) to E x V (chaos), calculated using BLOSUM62-based TCRdist between CDR3 peptides within each V-J. Welch's t-statistics and random forest reduced some 510 V-J features to 10 to 15, which were used in a naive Bayes classifier (R e1071). TCRdb reprocessing: public reads trimmed at Q25 with fastp, clones called with MiXCR, in-frame beta chains kept. Each CDR3 protein gets just one entry, which takes the most common genes and DNA from the rows behind it. None of the V and J calls come from the authors' own analysis; TCRdb made them. This sample is represented by 600,000 to 650,000 distinct CDR3 sequences; more than 20% of them were singletons. The ten largest clones take up around a third of the sample.

Sequencing input: blood. This TCR was recovered from a man between 25 and 39 years old with Graves' ophthalmopathy. The V and J genes are TRBV6-1 and TRBJ2-7, with no confidently assigned D gene. CDR3 reads: CASSADGFTIYEQYF. The nucleotide sequence reads as follows: TGTGCCAGCAGTGCCGACGGATTTACCATATACGAGCAGTACTTC.